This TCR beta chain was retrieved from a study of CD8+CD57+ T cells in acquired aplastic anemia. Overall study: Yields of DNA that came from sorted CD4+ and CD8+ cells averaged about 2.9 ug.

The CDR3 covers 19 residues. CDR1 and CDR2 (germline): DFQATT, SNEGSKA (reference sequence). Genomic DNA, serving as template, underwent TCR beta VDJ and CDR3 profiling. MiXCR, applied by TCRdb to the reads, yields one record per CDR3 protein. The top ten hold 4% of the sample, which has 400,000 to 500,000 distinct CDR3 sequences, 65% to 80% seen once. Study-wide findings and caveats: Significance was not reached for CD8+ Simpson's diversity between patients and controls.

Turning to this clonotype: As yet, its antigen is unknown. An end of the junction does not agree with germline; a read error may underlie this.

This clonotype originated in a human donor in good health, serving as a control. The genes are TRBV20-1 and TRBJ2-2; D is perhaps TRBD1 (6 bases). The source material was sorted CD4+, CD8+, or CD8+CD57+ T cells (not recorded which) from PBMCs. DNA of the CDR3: TGCAGTGCTCAAACCCCGCCGGGACACTTTTGGGGGAACACCGGGGAGCTGCTTTTT. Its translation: CSAQTPPGHFWGNTGELLF.